The 17 T cell receptor beta chains presented below share a single source sample, sequenced in a study of blood T cell repertoires in COVID-19 (TCRdb year 2020). Libraries were constructed by the immunoSEQ multiplex PCR assay. Here the immuneACCESS table is served through TCRdb, limited to in-frame sequences with V and J called. Missing clones are a known gap in these copies; in checked studies unresolved V genes cover under half, and the rest lacks a known reason. Counted in this sample were about 76,000 clones; 90% of them appeared once. The leading ten clones occupy over 1.2% of the sample. Sequenced: peripheral blood. The receptors originated from a man aged 45 to 65 with acute or convalescent COVID-19.

J is TRBJ2-5 and V is TRBV4-1; TRBD1 matches at 11 bases. CDR1 and CDR2 (germline): MGHRA, YSYEKL. The V segment lost 1 base and the J segment 2 bases; nucleotides outside the gene matches: 3. The CDR3 spans 16 residues. CDR3 in amino acids: CASSQGDRGTQETQYF. The CDR3 DNA follows: TGCGCCAGCAGCCAAGGGGACAGGGGGACGCAAGAGACCCAGTACTTC.

The V call is TRBV28, the J call TRBJ1-1; a possible D gene is TRBD1 (6 bases). Between the trimmed V and J ends, which lost 4 bases and 1 base, there was a span of 13 bases. The CDR3 sequence is 15 residues long. Germline V gene data show CDR1 as MDHEN and CDR2 as SYDVKM. As DNA, the CDR3 is TGTGCCAGCAGTTCCCCCGGGACAACGAACACTGAAGCTTTCTTT. This gives the protein CASSSPGTTNTEAFF.

V is TRBV5-1 and J is TRBJ1-2; 7 nucleotides match TRBD1. The CDR3 is made up of 15 amino acids. With V trimmed by 3 bases and J by 4 bases, 9 bases remained unmatched. Germline CDR1 reads SGHRS; CDR2 reads YFSETQ. The CDR3 region has the DNA TGCGCCAGCAGCTCCAGGACAGGAGGTCCCTATGGCTACACCTTC. This sequence encodes CASSSRTGGPYGYTF.

The rearrangement joins TRBV7-9 to TRBJ1-2; D is undetermined. The germline V and J ends were trimmed by 1 base and 4 bases, with 16 bases remaining between them. The CDR3 loop spans 16 amino acids. Germline values: CDR1 SEHNR, CDR2 FQNEAQ (reference sequence). The CDR3 here is CASSLGRDLRGYGYTF. CDR3 in DNA: TGTGCCAGCAGCTTAGGGAGGGATCTCCGGGGCTATGGCTACACCTTC.

The CDR3 region is CASSTAWTDKSTDTQYF. The CDR3 nucleotides are TGTGCCAGCAGTACCGCTTGGACAGACAAGTCCACAGATACGCAGTATTTT. The chain carries TRBV27 and TRBJ2-3, with a weak D call TRBD1 (6 bases). The V gene lost 5 bases and the J gene lost 2 bases, with 20 bases spanning the gap. The CDR3 totals 17 residues. Germline-derived CDR1 and CDR2 are MNHEY and SMNVEV (reference sequence).

V usage is TRBV12-3 or TRBV12-4 and J usage is TRBJ1-1, with D uncertain. The CDR3 contains 13 residues. The V and J ends lost 3 bases and 1 base respectively, with 6 bases between them. CDR3 nucleotides: TGTGCCAGCAGTTTTGCAGAGAACACTGAAGCTTTCTTT. Protein: CASSFAENTEAFF.

This sequence joins TRBV30 and TRBJ2-7, with 7 positions matching TRBD1. The V gene's germline CDR1 is GTSNPN and CDR2 SVGIG (reference sequence). The CDR3 is 15 residues long. Trimming took 0 bases from V and 3 from J; bases not matched to a gene: 8. The DNA for the CDR3 is TGTGCCTGGAGTGTACAGTACAGGGGAAACTACGAGCAGTACTTC. Its protein product is CAWSVQYRGNYEQYF.

The chain has TRBV4-1 and TRBJ2-2; a possible D gene is TRBD2 (6 bases). The V and J ends lost 6 bases and 6 bases respectively, with 14 bases between them. Germline V gene lookup returns CDR1 MGHRA and CDR2 YSYEKL. The CDR3 loop spans 14 amino acids. CDR3 coding DNA: TGCGCCAGCAGTCGGGGCGGGGCCGCCGGGGAGCTGTTTTTT. Residues: CASSRGGAAGELFF.

V is TRBV7-2 and J is TRBJ2-3; D gene ambiguous. This CDR3 comprises 18 residues. The germline V and J ends were trimmed by 2 bases and 0 bases, with 18 bases remaining between them. CDR1 SGHTA and CDR2 FQGNSA come from the germline V gene. The CDR3 sequence is CASSLRQAGYLSTDTQYF. CDR3 nucleotides: TGTGCCAGCAGCTTAAGGCAGGCCGGTTATCTAAGCACAGATACGCAGTATTTT. The full variable domain, in which reference TRBV7-2 and TRBJ2-3 provide the parts outside the CDR3, is GAGVSQSPSNKVTEKGKDVELRCDPISGHTALYWYRQSLGQGLEFLIYFQGNSAPDKSGLPSDRFSAERTGGSVSTLTIQRTQQEDSAVYLCASSLRQAGYLSTDTQYFGPGTRLTVL.

The chain combines TRBV19 with TRBJ2-3, with 11 positions matching TRBD1. The CDR3 covers 17 residues. The V segment lost 7 bases and the J segment 4 bases; nucleotides outside the gene matches: 13. Germline values: CDR1 LNHDA, CDR2 SQIVND (reference sequence). The CDR3 DNA reads TGTGCCAGTACCGTAGCCCCGGGACAGGGGGTCGCAGATACGCAGTATTTT. Its protein product is CASTVAPGQGVADTQYF.

This clone appeared a single time. The chain couples TRBV4-1 to TRBJ2-7, with no clear D. The CDR3 runs 13 residues. Trimming removed 1 base from V and 2 bases from J, with 6 bases in between. Germline CDR1 MGHRA, CDR2 YSYEKL. CDR3 sequence: CASSQGATYEQYF. CDR3 in DNA: TGCGCCAGCAGCCAAGGGGCCACCTACGAGCAGTACTTC.

The chain recombines TRBV13 with TRBJ1-6; tentatively, D is TRBD1 (5 bases). Germline V gene sequence: CDR1 PRHDT, CDR2 FYEKMQ (reference sequence). This CDR3 is 16 amino acids long. The germline V and J ends were trimmed by 5 bases and 0 bases, with 11 bases remaining between them. The CDR3 region has the DNA TGTGCCAGCAGCACCTCAGGGTTCTCCTATAATTCACCCCTCCACTTT. Its translation is CASSTSGFSYNSPLHF.

This chain uses TRBV7-6 with TRBJ2-3; TRBD2 aligns across 10 bases. CDR3 length: 17 amino acids. V trimming: 1 base; J trimming: 5 bases; junction bases outside the gene matches: 9. Germline V CDR1 and CDR2: SGHVS, FNYEAQ. The CDR3 region has the DNA TGTGCCAGCAGCTTAGATGGTAGCGGGGGGTCCGGAGATACGCAGTATTTT. Protein sequence: CASSLDGSGGSGDTQYF.

The chain links TRBV11-1 to TRBJ2-5; D is perhaps TRBD2 (6 bases). Trimming took 5 bases from V and 4 from J, leaving 17 bases between them. Germline V gene lookup returns CDR1 SGHAT and CDR2 FQDESV (reference sequence). This CDR3 comprises 15 residues. The CDR3 here is CASSAGPQRGETQYF. The CDR3 nucleotides read TGTGCCAGCAGCGCGGGACCTCAGAGGGGAGAGACCCAGTACTTC.

This clone was observed a few times. V usage is TRBV7-9 and J usage is TRBJ1-2; D call uncertain. V was trimmed by 8 bases and J by 6 bases, leaving 13 bases between them. This CDR3 contains 12 residues. CDR1 and CDR2 from the germline V gene are SEHNR and FQNEAQ (reference sequence). The DNA for the CDR3 is TGTGCCAGCCTCGCGGGCGGGGATGGCTACACCTTC. Residues: CASLAGGDGYTF.

V gene TRBV19 combines with J gene TRBJ1-5; no clear D gene. The length of the CDR3 is 13 residues. The germline V gene encodes CDR1 LNHDA and CDR2 SQIVND (reference sequence). V was cut by 9 bases and J by 6 bases, with 15 bases left in between. CDR3 amino acids: CASHTAGVQPQHF. As DNA, the CDR3 is TGTGCCAGCCATACAGCCGGGGTTCAGCCCCAGCATTTT. The full variable domain, completed using reference TRBV19 and TRBJ1-5, is DGGITQSPKYLFRKEGQNVTLSCEQNLNHDAMYWYRQDPGQGLRLIYYSQIVNDFQKGDIAEGYSVSREKKESFPLTVTSAQKNPTAFYLCASHTAGVQPQHFGDGTRLSIL.

CDR3 DNA: TGTGCCTGGAGGGGACTACAATCCTACAATGAGCAGTTCTTC. Residues: CAWRGLQSYNEQFF. This chain joins TRBV30 and TRBJ2-1; 7 bases fit TRBD2. Germline values: CDR1 GTSNPN, CDR2 SVGIG (reference sequence). The CDR3 spans 14 residues. Unmatched junction bases numbered 3, after V lost 3 bases and J lost 1 base.